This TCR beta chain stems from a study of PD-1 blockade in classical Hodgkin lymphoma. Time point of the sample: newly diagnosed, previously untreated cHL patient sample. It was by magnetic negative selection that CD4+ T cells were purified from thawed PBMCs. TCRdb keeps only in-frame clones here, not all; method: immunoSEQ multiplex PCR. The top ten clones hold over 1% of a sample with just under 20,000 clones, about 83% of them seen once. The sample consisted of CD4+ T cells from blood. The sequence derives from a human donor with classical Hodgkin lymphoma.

The CDR3 DNA reads as TGTGCCAGCAGCTTAATTAACAGGGGGAACTATGGCTACACCTTC. Translation: CASSLINRGNYGYTF. The rearrangement joins TRBV7-8 to TRBJ1-2; 8 bases agree with TRBD1. The V and J ends lost 2 bases and 2 bases, in that order; junction bases with no gene match: 4. The CDR3 has 15 residues. Germline V gives CDR1 SGHVS, CDR2 FQNEAQ.